The subject of this entry is one T cell receptor (beta chain). This sample was included in a study of shared clonotypes between healthy human individuals. Germline V gene data show CDR1 as ENHRY and CDR2 as SYGVKD. The V and J ends lost 9 bases and 3 bases respectively, with 11 bases between them. CDR3 size: 13 residues. Sequenced by immunoSEQ multiplex PCR; TCRdb stores in-frame clones only, minus some. The repertoire holds approximately 980,000 clones, with less than 85% as singletons. The receptor was derived from a man between 18 and 29 years old in good health. The sequenced sample consisted of memory CD4+ T cells sorted from blood. The subset denotes: CD45RA-negative fraction. The chain uses TRBV10-3 and TRBJ1-4; no reliable D call. The CDR3 here is CAISRAANEKLFF. The CDR3 nucleotides are TGTGCCATAAGCCGCGCCGCTAATGAAAAACTGTTTTTT.